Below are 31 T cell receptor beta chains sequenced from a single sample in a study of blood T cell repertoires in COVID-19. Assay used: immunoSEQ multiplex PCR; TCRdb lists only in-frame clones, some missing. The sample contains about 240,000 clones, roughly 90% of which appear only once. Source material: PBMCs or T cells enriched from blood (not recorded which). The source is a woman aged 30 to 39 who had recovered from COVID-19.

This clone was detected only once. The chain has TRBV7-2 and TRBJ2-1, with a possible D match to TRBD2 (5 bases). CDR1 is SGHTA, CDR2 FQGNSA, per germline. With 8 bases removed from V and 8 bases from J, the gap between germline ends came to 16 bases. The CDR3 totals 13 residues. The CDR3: CASLHGNAYEQFF. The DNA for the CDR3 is TGTGCCAGCCTCCACGGGAATGCCTATGAGCAGTTCTTC.

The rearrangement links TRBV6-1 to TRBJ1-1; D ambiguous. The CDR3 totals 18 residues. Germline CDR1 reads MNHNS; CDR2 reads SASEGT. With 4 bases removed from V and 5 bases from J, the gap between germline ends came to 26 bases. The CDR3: CASSAHSRRGKRSTEAFF. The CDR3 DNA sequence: TGTGCCAGCAGTGCTCATTCTAGGAGAGGAAAACGGAGTACTGAAGCTTTCTTT.

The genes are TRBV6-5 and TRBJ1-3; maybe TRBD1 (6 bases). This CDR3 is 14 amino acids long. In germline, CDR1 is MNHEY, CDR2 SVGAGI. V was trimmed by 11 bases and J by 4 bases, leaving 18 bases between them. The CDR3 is CAGSQGTKGNTIYF. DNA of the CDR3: TGTGCCGGATCACAGGGTACGAAGGGAAACACCATATATTTT.

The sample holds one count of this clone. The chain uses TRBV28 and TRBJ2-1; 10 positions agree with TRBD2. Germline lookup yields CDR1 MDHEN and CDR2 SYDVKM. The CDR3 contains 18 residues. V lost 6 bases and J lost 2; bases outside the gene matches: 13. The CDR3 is CASSRDFGLADPYNEQFF. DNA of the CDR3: TGTGCCAGCAGCAGGGACTTCGGACTAGCGGATCCCTACAATGAGCAGTTCTTC.

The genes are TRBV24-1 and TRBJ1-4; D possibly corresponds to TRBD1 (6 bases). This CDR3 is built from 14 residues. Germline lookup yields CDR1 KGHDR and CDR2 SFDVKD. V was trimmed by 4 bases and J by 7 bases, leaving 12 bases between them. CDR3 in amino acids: CATSEAPDSEKLFF. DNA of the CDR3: TGTGCCACCAGTGAAGCCCCGGACAGTGAAAAACTGTTTTTT.

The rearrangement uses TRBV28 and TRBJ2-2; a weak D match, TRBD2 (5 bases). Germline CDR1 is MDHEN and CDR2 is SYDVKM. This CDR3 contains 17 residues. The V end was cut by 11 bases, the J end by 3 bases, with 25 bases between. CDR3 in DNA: TGTGCCGTAAGACGGCCCGCAGCGAGGGTTGACACCGGGGAGCTGTTTTTT. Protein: CAVRRPAARVDTGELFF.

The CDR3 DNA follows: TGTGCCAGCAGCCGTAGGGGCGACTATGGCTACACCTTC. This sequence encodes CASSRRGDYGYTF. The chain recombines TRBV3-1 (or the pseudogene TRBV3-2) with TRBJ1-2; possibly TRBD1 for D (5 bases). Trimming cost V 4 bases and J 3 bases, with 9 bases left between them. Germline CDR1 LGHDT, CDR2 YNNKEL (reference sequence). The CDR3 is made up of 13 amino acids.

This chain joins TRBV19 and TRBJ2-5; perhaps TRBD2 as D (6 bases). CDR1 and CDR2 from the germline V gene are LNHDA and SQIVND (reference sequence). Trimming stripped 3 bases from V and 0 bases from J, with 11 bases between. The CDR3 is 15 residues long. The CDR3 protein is CASSIGGEYQETQYF. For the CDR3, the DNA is TGTGCCAGTAGTATCGGCGGGGAATACCAAGAGACCCAGTACTTC.

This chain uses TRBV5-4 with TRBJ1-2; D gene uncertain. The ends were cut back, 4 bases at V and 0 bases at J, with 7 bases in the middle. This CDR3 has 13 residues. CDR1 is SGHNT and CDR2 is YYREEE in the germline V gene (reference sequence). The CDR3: CASSRQSNYGYTF. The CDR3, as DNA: TGTGCCAGCAGCCGCCAGTCTAACTATGGCTACACCTTC.

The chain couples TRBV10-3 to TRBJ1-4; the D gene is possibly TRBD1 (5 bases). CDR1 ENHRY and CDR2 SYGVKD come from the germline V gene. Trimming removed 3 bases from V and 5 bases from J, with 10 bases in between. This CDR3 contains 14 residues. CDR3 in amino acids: CAISEGGVNEKLFF. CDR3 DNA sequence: TGTGCCATCAGTGAAGGAGGGGTGAATGAAAAACTGTTTTTT.

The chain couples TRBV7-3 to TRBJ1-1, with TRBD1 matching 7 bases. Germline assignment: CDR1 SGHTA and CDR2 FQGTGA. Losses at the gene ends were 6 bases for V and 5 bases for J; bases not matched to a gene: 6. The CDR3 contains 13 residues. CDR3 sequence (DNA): TGTGCCAGCAGTTGGACAGGCCGGACTGAAGCTTTCTTT. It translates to CASSWTGRTEAFF.

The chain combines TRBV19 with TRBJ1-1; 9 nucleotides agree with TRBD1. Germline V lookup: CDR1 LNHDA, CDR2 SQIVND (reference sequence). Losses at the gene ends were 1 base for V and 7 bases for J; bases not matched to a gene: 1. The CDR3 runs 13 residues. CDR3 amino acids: CASSIATGGEAFF. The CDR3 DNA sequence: TGTGCCAGTAGTATAGCGACAGGGGGTGAAGCTTTCTTT. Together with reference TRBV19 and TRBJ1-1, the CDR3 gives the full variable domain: DGGITQSPKYLFRKEGQNVTLSCEQNLNHDAMYWYRQDPGQGLRLIYYSQIVNDFQKGDIAEGYSVSREKKESFPLTVTSAQKNPTAFYLCASSIATGGEAFFGQGTRLTVV.

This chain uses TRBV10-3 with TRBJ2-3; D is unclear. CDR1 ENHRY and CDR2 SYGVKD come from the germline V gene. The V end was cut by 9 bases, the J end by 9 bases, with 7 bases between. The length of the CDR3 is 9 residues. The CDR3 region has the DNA TGTGCCATTGGCTTAACGCAGTATTTT. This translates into CAIGLTQYF.

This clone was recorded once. CDR3 loop: CSVEKGQNTEAFF. In DNA form, the CDR3 reads TGCAGCGTTGAAAAGGGGCAAAACACTGAAGCTTTCTTT. The J gene is TRBJ1-1, the V gene TRBV29-1, with D possibly being TRBD1 (5 bases). Germline CDR1 is SQVTM and CDR2 is ANQGSEA. With 2 bases removed from V and 2 bases from J, the gap between germline ends came to 9 bases. This CDR3 is 13 amino acids long. Together with reference TRBV29-1 and TRBJ1-1, the CDR3 gives the full variable domain: SAVISQKPSRDICQRGTSLTIQCQVDSQVTMMFWYRQQPGQSLTLIATANQGSEATYESGFVIDKFPISRPNLTFSTLTVSNMSPEDSSIYLCSVEKGQNTEAFFGQGTRLTVV.

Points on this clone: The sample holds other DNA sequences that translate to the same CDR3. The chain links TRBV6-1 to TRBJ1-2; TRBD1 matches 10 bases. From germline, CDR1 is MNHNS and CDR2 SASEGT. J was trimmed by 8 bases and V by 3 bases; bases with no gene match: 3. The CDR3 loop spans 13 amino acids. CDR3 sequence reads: CASSDRDRGGYTF. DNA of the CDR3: TGTGCCAGCAGTGACCGGGACAGGGGAGGCTACACCTTC.

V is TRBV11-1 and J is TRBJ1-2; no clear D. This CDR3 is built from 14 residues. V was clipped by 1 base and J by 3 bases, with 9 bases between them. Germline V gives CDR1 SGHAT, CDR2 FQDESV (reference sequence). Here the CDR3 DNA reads TGTGCCAGCAGCTTAGGTCCAGGATACTATGGCTACACCTTC. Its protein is CASSLGPGYYGYTF.

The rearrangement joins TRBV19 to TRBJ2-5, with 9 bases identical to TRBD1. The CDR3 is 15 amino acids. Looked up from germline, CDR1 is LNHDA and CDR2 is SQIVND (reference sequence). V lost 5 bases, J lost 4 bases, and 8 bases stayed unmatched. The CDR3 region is CASSPGTGWGETQYF. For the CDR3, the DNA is TGTGCCAGTAGTCCGGGGACAGGGTGGGGAGAGACCCAGTACTTC.

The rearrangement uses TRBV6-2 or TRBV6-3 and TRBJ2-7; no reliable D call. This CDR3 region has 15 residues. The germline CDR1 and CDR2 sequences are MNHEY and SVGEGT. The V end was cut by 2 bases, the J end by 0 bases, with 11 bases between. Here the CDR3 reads CASSYHEPNSYEQYF. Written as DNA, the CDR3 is TGTGCCAGCAGTTACCACGAGCCTAACTCCTACGAGCAGTACTTC.

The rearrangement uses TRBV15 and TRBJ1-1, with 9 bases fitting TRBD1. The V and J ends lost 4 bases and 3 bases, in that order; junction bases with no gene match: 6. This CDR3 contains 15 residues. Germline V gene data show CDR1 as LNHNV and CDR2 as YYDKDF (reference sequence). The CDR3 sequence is CATSKTDRGYTEAFF. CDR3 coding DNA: TGTGCCACCAGCAAAACCGACAGGGGGTACACTGAAGCTTTCTTT.

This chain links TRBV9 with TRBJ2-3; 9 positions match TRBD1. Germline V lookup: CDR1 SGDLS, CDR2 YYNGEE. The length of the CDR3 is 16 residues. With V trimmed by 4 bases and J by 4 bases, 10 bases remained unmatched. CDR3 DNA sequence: TGTGCCAGCAGCCAGACGGGACAGGGCGTCCCAGATACGCAGTATTTT. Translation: CASSQTGQGVPDTQYF.

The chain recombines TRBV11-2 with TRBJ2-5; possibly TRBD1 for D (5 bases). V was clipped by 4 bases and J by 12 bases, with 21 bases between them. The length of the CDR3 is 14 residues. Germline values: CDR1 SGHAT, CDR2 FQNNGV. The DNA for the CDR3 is TGTGCCAGCAGCTCCATAGGGGTGAAAATGTACAAGTACTTC. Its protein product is CASSSIGVKMYKYF.

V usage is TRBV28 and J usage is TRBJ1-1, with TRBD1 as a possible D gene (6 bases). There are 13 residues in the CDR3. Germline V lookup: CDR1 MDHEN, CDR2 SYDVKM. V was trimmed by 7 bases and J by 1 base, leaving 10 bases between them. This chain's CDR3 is CASNPTGNTEAFF. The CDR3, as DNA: TGTGCCAGCAACCCGACAGGGAACACTGAAGCTTTCTTT. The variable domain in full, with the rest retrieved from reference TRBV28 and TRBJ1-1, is DVKVTQSSRYLVKRTGEKVFLECVQDMDHENMFWYRQDPGLGLRLIYFSYDVKMKEKGDIPEGYSVSREKKERFSLILESASTNQTSMYLCASNPTGNTEAFFGQGTRLTVV.

The chain's CDR3 is CSAVQDTNTEAFF. The CDR3 DNA reads as TGCAGCGCCGTACAGGATACGAACACTGAAGCTTTCTTT. J is TRBJ1-1 and V is TRBV29-1; possible D gene TRBD1, 5 bases. V dropped 7 bases and J dropped 1 base, with 13 bases sitting between them. This CDR3 spans 13 amino acids. The germline gives CDR1 SQVTM, CDR2 ANQGSEA.

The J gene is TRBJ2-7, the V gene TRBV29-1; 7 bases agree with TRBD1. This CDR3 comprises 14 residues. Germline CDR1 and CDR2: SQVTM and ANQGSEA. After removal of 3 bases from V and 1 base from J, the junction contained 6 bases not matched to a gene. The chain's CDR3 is CSVDGNRGSYEQYF. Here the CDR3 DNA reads TGCAGCGTTGATGGGAACAGGGGTTCCTACGAGCAGTACTTC.

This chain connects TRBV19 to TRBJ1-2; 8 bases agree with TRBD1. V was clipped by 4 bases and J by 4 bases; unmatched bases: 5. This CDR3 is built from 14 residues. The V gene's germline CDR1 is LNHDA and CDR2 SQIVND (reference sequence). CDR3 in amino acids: CASSTRGLGYGYTF. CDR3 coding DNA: TGTGCCAGTAGTACCAGGGGGCTAGGCTATGGCTACACCTTC.

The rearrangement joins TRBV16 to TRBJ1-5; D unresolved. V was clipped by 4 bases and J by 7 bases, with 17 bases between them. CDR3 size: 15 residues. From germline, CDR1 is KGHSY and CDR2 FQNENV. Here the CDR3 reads CASSPQVLVPQPQHF. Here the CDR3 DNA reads TGTGCCAGCAGCCCTCAGGTTCTGGTACCGCAGCCCCAGCATTTT.

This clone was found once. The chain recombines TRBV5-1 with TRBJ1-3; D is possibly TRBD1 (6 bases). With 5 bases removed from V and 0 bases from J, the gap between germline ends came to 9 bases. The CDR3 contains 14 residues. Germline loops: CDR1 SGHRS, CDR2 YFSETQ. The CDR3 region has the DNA TGCGCCAGCAGACAGGGCCCCTCTGGAAACACCATATATTTT. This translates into CASRQGPSGNTIYF.

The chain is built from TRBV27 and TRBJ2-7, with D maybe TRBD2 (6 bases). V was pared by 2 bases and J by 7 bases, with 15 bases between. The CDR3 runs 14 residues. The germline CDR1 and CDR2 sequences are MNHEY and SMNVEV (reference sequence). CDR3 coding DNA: TGTGCCAGCAGTTTAGGGGGGACCCTTGGGGAGCAGTACTTC. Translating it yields CASSLGGTLGEQYF.

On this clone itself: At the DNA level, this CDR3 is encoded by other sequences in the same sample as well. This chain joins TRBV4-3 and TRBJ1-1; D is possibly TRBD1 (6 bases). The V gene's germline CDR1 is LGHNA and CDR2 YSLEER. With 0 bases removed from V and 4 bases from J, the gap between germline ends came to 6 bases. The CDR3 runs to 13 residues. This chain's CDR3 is CASSQDRGTEAFF. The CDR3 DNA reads TGCGCCAGCAGCCAAGACAGGGGCACTGAAGCTTTCTTT.

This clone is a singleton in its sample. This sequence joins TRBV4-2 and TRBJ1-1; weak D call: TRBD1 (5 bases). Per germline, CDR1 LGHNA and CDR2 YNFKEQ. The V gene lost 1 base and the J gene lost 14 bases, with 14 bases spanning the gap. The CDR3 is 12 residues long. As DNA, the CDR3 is TGTGCCAGCAGCCAAGTGCAGGGCTTCCTCTTCTTT. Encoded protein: CASSQVQGFLFF.

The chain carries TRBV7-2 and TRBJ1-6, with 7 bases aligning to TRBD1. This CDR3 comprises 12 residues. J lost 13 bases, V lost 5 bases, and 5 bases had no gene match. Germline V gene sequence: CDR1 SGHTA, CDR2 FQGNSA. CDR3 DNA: TGTGCCAGCAGCAACCAGGGGGTGCCCCTCCACTTT. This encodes CASSNQGVPLHF.